Detailed here is one T cell receptor (beta chain). Its specificity is unknown. The gene names here belong to mouse. The missing CDR3 end, 1 residue past where the read stops, is filled in from the germline J gene. Germline assignment: CDR1 LGHNA and CDR2 YNLKQL (reference sequence). After removal of 5 bases from V and 7 bases from J, the junction contained 2 bases not matched to a gene. This CDR3 region has 13 residues. The table came from immunoSEQ multiplex PCR; TCRdb's copy has only in-frame clones and leaves some out. The sample has roughly 50,000 clones, 65% to 85% seen once. The data stem from a study of tissue T cells after allogeneic stem cell transplantation. Overall study findings and caveats: Within patients, tissue anatomy strongly shaped TCR repertoire composition.

The receptor was derived from a pool of C57BL/6 mice in good health. This chain uses TRBV5 with TRBJ2-4; 11 bases map to TRBD2. Sequenced material: sorted cells pooled from one or two spleens. CDR3: CASSYWGGDTLYF. CDR3 bases read: TGTGCCAGCAGCTACTGGGGGGGCGACACCTTGTAC.